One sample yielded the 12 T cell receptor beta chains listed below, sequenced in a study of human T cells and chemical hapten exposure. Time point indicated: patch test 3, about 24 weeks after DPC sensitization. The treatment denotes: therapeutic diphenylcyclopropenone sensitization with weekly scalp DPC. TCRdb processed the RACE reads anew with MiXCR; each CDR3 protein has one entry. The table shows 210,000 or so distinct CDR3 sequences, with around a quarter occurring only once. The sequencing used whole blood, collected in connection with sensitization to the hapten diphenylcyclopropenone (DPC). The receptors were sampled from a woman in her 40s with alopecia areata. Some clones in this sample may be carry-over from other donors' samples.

The CDR3 sequence: CSAPLGGYTF. CDR3 bases: TGCAGTGCTCCCCTCGGAGGCTACACCTTC. This sequence joins TRBV20-1 and TRBJ1-2; no definite D call. The CDR3 consists of 10 residues. Germline V CDR1 and CDR2: DFQATT, SNEGSKA (reference sequence). V gave up 5 bases and J gave up 8 bases, with 9 bases separating them.

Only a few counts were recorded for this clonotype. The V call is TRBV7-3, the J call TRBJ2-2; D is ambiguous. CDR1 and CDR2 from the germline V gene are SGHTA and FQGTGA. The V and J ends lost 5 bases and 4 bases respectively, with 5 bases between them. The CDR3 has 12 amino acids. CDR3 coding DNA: TGTGCCAGCAGCGTTACCACCGGGGAGCTGTTTTTT. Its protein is CASSVTTGELFF.

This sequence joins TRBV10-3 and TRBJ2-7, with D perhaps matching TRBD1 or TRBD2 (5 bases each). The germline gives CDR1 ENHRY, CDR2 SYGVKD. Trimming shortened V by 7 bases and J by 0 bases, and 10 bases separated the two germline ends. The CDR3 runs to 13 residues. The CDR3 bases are TGTGCCATCAAGGGACCGACCTCCTACGAGCAGTACTTC. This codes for CAIKGPTSYEQYF.

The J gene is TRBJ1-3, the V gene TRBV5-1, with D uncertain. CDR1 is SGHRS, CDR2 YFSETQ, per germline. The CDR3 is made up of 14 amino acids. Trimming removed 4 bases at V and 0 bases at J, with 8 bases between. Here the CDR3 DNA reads TGCGCCAGCAGCGGCGGAAGCTCTGGAAACACCATATATTTT. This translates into CASSGGSSGNTIYF.

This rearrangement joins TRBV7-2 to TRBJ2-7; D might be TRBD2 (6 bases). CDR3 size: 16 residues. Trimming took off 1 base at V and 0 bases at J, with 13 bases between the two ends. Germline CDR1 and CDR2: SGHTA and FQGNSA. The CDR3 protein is CASSLVLRRGSYEQYF. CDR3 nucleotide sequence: TGTGCCAGCAGCTTAGTGCTACGGAGGGGCTCCTACGAGCAGTACTTC.

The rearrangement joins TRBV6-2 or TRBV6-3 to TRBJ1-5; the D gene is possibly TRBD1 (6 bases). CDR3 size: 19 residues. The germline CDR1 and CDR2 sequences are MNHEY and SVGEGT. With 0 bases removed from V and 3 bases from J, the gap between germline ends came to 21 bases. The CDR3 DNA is TGTGCCAGCAGTTACTCCGGCGAGTACGCCAGGGGAGACAATCAGCCCCAGCATTTT. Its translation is CASSYSGEYARGDNQPQHF.

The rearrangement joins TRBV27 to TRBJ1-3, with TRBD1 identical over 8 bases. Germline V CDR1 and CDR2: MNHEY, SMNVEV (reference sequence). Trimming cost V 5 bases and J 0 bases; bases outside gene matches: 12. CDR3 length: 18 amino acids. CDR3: CASSGTGEDLSSGNTIYF. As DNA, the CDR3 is TGTGCCAGCAGTGGGACAGGAGAGGATCTAAGCTCTGGAAACACCATATATTTT.

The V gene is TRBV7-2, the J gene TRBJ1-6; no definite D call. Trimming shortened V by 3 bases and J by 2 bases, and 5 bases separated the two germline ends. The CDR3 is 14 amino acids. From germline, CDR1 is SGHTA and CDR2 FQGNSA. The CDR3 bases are TGTGCCAGCAGCTTCGACCCCTATAATTCACCCCTCCACTTT. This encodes CASSFDPYNSPLHF.

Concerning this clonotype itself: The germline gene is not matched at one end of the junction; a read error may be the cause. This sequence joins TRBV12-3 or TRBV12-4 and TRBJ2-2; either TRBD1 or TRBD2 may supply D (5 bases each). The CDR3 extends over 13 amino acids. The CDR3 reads CASTPVDTGELFF. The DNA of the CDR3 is TGTGCCAGCACCCCCGTGGACACCGGGGAGCTGTTTTTC.

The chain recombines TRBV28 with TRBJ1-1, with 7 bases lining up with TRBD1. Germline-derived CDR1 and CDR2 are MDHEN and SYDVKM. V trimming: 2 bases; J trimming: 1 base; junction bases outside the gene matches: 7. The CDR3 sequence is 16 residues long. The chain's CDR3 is CASSLPAGGGNTEAFF. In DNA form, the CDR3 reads TGTGCCAGCAGTTTACCGGCAGGGGGGGGGAACACTGAAGCTTTCTTT.

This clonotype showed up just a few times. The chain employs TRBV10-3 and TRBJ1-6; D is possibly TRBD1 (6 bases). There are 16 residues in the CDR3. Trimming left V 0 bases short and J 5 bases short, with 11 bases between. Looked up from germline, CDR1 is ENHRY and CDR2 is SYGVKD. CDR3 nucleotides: TGTGCCATCAGTGAGTCGCAGGGGACCCATAATTCACCCCTCCACTTT. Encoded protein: CAISESQGTHNSPLHF.

DNA of the CDR3: TGTGCCAGCAGGGGATACGGGGGCCATAATGAAAAACTGTTTTTT. This codes for CASRGYGGHNEKLFF. This chain links TRBV6-1 with TRBJ1-4; possible D gene TRBD1, 6 bases. CDR1 MNHNS and CDR2 SASEGT come from the germline V gene. This CDR3 contains 15 residues. Trimming removed 6 bases from V and 4 bases from J, with 15 bases in between.